The 31 T cell receptor beta chains below were found in one sample sequenced in a study of blood T cell repertoires in COVID-19. TCRdb's table, derived via immunoSEQ multiplex PCR, lists solely in-frame clones and lacks some. The sample has approximately 69,000 clones; roughly 87% are singletons. Specimen: peripheral blood. The receptor set was obtained from a woman of 80 years or more with acute or convalescent COVID-19.

This chain uses TRBV6-5 with TRBJ1-1; D might be TRBD1 (5 bases). Trimming left V 6 bases short and J 1 base short, with 12 bases between. In germline, CDR1 is MNHEY, CDR2 SVGAGI. The CDR3 spans 14 residues. CDR3 residues: CASRDQGTNTEAFF. CDR3 in DNA: TGTGCCAGCAGGGACCAGGGCACGAACACTGAAGCTTTCTTT.

The V gene is TRBV20-1, the J gene TRBJ2-1; 9 bases are shared with TRBD2. V was clipped by 3 bases and J by 0 bases; unmatched bases: 15. The length of the CDR3 is 19 residues. Germline V gene lookup returns CDR1 DFQATT and CDR2 SNEGSKA (reference sequence). CDR3 nucleotides: TGCAGTGCTAGTGCTGCTAGCGGGATTCCCCTAAGCTCCTACAATGAGCAGTTCTTC. Translated, it gives CSASAASGIPLSSYNEQFF.

The gene calls are TRBV7-2 and TRBJ2-5; 12 bases agree with TRBD1. V gave up 3 bases and J gave up 5 bases; unmatched junction bases: 7. This CDR3 is built from 16 residues. Germline CDR1 reads SGHTA; CDR2 reads FQGNSA. The CDR3 is CASSFGTGGASETQYF. The CDR3 nucleotides read TGTGCCAGCAGCTTTGGGACAGGGGGCGCGTCGGAGACCCAGTACTTC.

The chain has TRBV9 and TRBJ1-1; D is possibly TRBD1 (6 bases). V gave up 2 bases and J gave up 5 bases, with 13 bases separating them. This CDR3 is 14 amino acids long. Germline CDR1 SGDLS, CDR2 YYNGEE. The CDR3 DNA follows: TGTGCCAGCAGCGTCGGGACACAAAAAACTGAAGCTTTCTTT. It yields the protein CASSVGTQKTEAFF.

This chain uses TRBV7-9 with TRBJ2-7; a possible D gene is TRBD2 (5 bases). V was trimmed by 5 bases and J by 0 bases, leaving 14 bases between them. The CDR3 loop spans 15 amino acids. Germline CDR1 reads SEHNR; CDR2 reads FQNEAQ (reference sequence). CDR3 amino acids: CASSPGSWSSYEQYF. The CDR3 DNA reads as TGTGCCAGCAGCCCGGGGTCCTGGAGCTCCTACGAGCAGTACTTC.

The CDR3 loop is CASRSILLSTDTQYF. The CDR3 bases are TGTGCCAGCAGATCAATACTATTAAGCACAGATACGCAGTATTTT. The chain combines TRBV28 with TRBJ2-3; D gene uncertain. V lost 6 bases and J lost 0, with 13 bases in between. Looked up from germline, CDR1 is MDHEN and CDR2 is SYDVKM. The CDR3 runs to 15 residues.

The chain is built from TRBV3-1 (or the pseudogene TRBV3-2) and TRBJ2-3; 10 positions agree with TRBD2. CDR3 length: 16 residues. The V and J ends lost 0 bases and 5 bases, in that order; junction bases with no gene match: 5. The V gene's germline CDR1 is LGHDT and CDR2 YNNKEL (reference sequence). Here the CDR3 DNA reads TGTGCCAGCAGCCAAGATCCTAGCGGGAGTGGAGATACGCAGTATTTT. It codes for CASSQDPSGSGDTQYF.

The rearrangement uses TRBV28 and TRBJ1-5; 8 nucleotides line up with TRBD1. CDR1 is MDHEN and CDR2 is SYDVKM in the germline V gene. The CDR3 loop spans 16 amino acids. Trimming at V came to 5 bases and at J to 2 bases, leaving 8 bases not matched to a gene. The CDR3 reads CASSRTGSGGNQPQHF. CDR3 sequence (DNA): TGTGCCAGCAGTAGGACAGGGAGCGGCGGCAATCAGCCCCAGCATTTT.

The chain joins TRBV18 to TRBJ1-4, with a possible D match to TRBD1 (5 bases). V lost 3 bases and J lost 5, with 10 bases in between. The germline V gene has CDR1 KGHSH and CDR2 LQKENI. The CDR3 consists of 14 residues. CDR3 in DNA: TGTGCCAGCTCACCGGACACAGGAAATGAAAAACTGTTTTTT. Protein: CASSPDTGNEKLFF. The full variable domain, completed using reference TRBV18 and TRBJ1-4, is NAGVMQNPRHLVRRRGQEARLRCSPMKGHSHVYWYRQLPEEGLKFMVYLQKENIIDESGMPKERFSAEFPKEGPSILRIQQVVRGDSAAYFCASSPDTGNEKLFFGSGTQLSVL.

The V gene is TRBV29-1, the J gene TRBJ1-2; perhaps TRBD1 as D (5 bases). CDR3 length equals 12 residues. In germline, CDR1 is SQVTM, CDR2 ANQGSEA. Trimming shortened V by 5 bases and J by 4 bases, and 11 bases separated the two germline ends. Here the CDR3 reads CSVIQELYGYTF. Here the CDR3 DNA reads TGCAGCGTTATACAGGAACTCTATGGCTACACCTTC.

The rearrangement joins TRBV1 to TRBJ1-5; the table's D call TRBD1 went unverified against the DNA. TRBV1 is a listed pseudogene. CDR3 length: 18 amino acids. The CDR3 sequence: CTSSHGTRESWGNQPQHF. For the CDR3, the DNA is TGCACCAGCAGCCACGGGACACGAGAGTCATGGGGCAATCAGCCCCAGCATTTT.

CDR3: CASTPVGGGYNQPQHF. CDR3 in DNA: TGTGCCAGTACCCCCGTTGGAGGGGGCTACAATCAGCCCCAGCATTTT. J is TRBJ1-5 and V is TRBV19; 7 bases are a match to TRBD1. After removal of 7 bases from V and 3 bases from J, the junction contained 12 bases not matched to a gene. This CDR3 spans 16 amino acids. From germline, CDR1 is LNHDA and CDR2 SQIVND (reference sequence). Supplemented by reference TRBV19 and TRBJ1-5, the full variable domain reads DGGITQSPKYLFRKEGQNVTLSCEQNLNHDAMYWYRQDPGQGLRLIYYSQIVNDFQKGDIAEGYSVSREKKESFPLTVTSAQKNPTAFYLCASTPVGGGYNQPQHFGDGTRLSIL.

There are a few counts of this clone. The chain uses TRBV7-8 and TRBJ2-7; 9 positions agree with TRBD2. Per germline, CDR1 SGHVS and CDR2 FQNEAQ. The CDR3 spans 16 residues. J gave up 0 bases and V 4 bases, and 7 bases lay outside the gene matches. The CDR3 DNA follows: TGTGCCAGCAGCTACGGGGGCGGGAGGGCCTCCTACGAGCAGTACTTC. Translated, it gives CASSYGGGRASYEQYF. The full variable domain, its missing parts supplied by reference TRBV7-8 and TRBJ2-7, is GAGVSQSPRYKVAKRGQDVALRCDPISGHVSLFWYQQALGQGPEFLTYFQNEAQLDKSGLPSDRFFAERPEGSVSTLKIQRTQQEDSAVYLCASSYGGGRASYEQYFGPGTRLTVT.

The rearrangement links TRBV28 to TRBJ1-2; TRBD1 is a possible D gene (5 bases). Germline V gene sequence: CDR1 MDHEN, CDR2 SYDVKM. This CDR3 contains 12 residues. V was trimmed by 8 bases and J by 2 bases, leaving 9 bases between them. The CDR3 spells CASGGWNYGYTF. The CDR3 nucleotides read TGTGCCAGCGGGGGGTGGAACTATGGCTACACCTTC.

The chain is built from TRBV19 and TRBJ2-3; 11 nucleotides match TRBD2. The germline V gene encodes CDR1 LNHDA and CDR2 SQIVND (reference sequence). The CDR3 has 17 amino acids. Trimming at V came to 1 base and at J to 0 bases, leaving 3 bases not matched to a gene. Written as DNA, the CDR3 is TGTGCCAGTAGTATAGCCCTAGCGGGAGGAAGCACAGATACGCAGTATTTT. Translated, it gives CASSIALAGGSTDTQYF.

The rearrangement uses TRBV5-1 and TRBJ1-2; a possible D gene is TRBD1 (5 bases). From germline, CDR1 is SGHRS and CDR2 YFSETQ. With 7 bases removed from V and 8 bases from J, the gap between germline ends came to 18 bases. The CDR3 length is 13 residues. Here the CDR3 DNA reads TGCGCCAGCGGGCCGGAGGGGAATATGGGCTACACCTTC. Translation: CASGPEGNMGYTF. Full variable domain (remainder filled in from reference TRBV5-1 and TRBJ1-2): KAGVTQTPRYLIKTRGQQVTLSCSPISGHRSVSWYQQTPGQGLQFLFEYFSETQRNKGNFPGRFSGRQFSNSRSEMNVSTLELGDSALYLCASGPEGNMGYTFGSGTRLTVV.

This chain connects TRBV7-9 to TRBJ2-4; 9 positions agree with TRBD1. CDR3 size: 18 residues. V lost 6 bases and J lost 1; bases outside the gene matches: 13. Germline V gene data show CDR1 as SEHNR and CDR2 as FQNEAQ (reference sequence). Written as DNA, the CDR3 is TGTGCCAGCAGACGGACAGGGGCCTCCCCAACGGCCAAAAACATTCAGTACTTC. It is translated as CASRRTGASPTAKNIQYF.

The chain employs TRBV7-8 and TRBJ2-3; 8 nucleotides agree with TRBD2. Germline CDR1 reads SGHVS; CDR2 reads FQNEAQ. The CDR3 spans 22 residues. Trimming took 5 bases from V and 4 from J; bases not matched to a gene: 29. The DNA for the CDR3 is TGTGCCAGCAGCCTCAGAGGGGGGGGAAGGGGTAGCGGGACCCACACACCAGATACGCAGTATTTT. Encoded protein: CASSLRGGGRGSGTHTPDTQYF.

The gene calls are TRBV7-3 and TRBJ2-1; TRBD1 matches at 9 bases. Losses at the gene ends were 5 bases for V and 7 bases for J; bases not matched to a gene: 12. The CDR3 runs 16 residues. CDR1 SGHTA and CDR2 FQGTGA come from the germline V gene. The CDR3 protein is CASSPRGDRARNEQFF. CDR3 sequence (DNA): TGTGCCAGCAGCCCGAGGGGGGACAGGGCTAGAAATGAGCAGTTCTTC.

The gene calls are TRBV19 and TRBJ2-2, with TRBD2 identical over 11 bases. Trimming took 7 bases from V and 5 from J; bases not matched to a gene: 6. The CDR3 sequence is 15 residues long. CDR1 is LNHDA and CDR2 is SQIVND in the germline V gene (reference sequence). The CDR3 sequence: CASTLWTSGTGELFF. CDR3 sequence (DNA): TGTGCCAGTACCCTTTGGACTAGCGGGACCGGGGAGCTGTTTTTT.

This clone has a single count. The V and J genes are TRBV2 and TRBJ2-1; D remains ambiguous. Germline values: CDR1 SNHLY, CDR2 FYNNEI. Trimming took 5 bases from V and 0 from J, leaving 11 bases between them. This CDR3 spans 15 amino acids. DNA of the CDR3: TGTGCCAGCAGTAAAGATCTTAGCTCCTACAATGAGCAGTTCTTC. Translated: CASSKDLSSYNEQFF.

This chain joins TRBV24-1 and TRBJ2-3; TRBD1 might be the D (6 bases). There are 16 residues in the CDR3. Deletions cut 0 bases from V and 5 bases from J, with 14 bases between. Germline V gene data show CDR1 as KGHDR and CDR2 as SFDVKD. CDR3 amino acids: CATSDLKGGRIDTQYF. The CDR3 coding sequence is TGTGCCACCAGTGATTTGAAAGGGGGTCGGATAGATACGCAGTATTTT.

The chain joins TRBV6-2 or TRBV6-3 to TRBJ2-2; D is unresolved. Germline values: CDR1 MNHEY, CDR2 SVGEGT. This CDR3 contains 14 residues. Trimming pared 5 bases from V and 2 bases from J, leaving 9 bases between. The CDR3 spells CASSIPTNTGELFF. The DNA for the CDR3 is TGTGCCAGCAGTATCCCGACAAACACCGGGGAGCTGTTTTTT.

The V gene is TRBV5-1, the J gene TRBJ2-1; 12 nucleotides align to TRBD1. The ends lost 0 bases at V and 8 bases at J; junction bases unmatched: 9. CDR3 size: 17 residues. The germline V gene encodes CDR1 SGHRS and CDR2 YFSETQ. The CDR3 region has the DNA TGCGCCAGCAGCTTGGAACCACCGGGACAGGGGGCGTATGAGCAGTTCTTC. This sequence encodes CASSLEPPGQGAYEQFF.

The rearrangement joins TRBV24-1 to TRBJ1-1; TRBD1 aligns across 8 bases. Germline V gene sequence: CDR1 KGHDR, CDR2 SFDVKD. V was clipped by 7 bases and J by 3 bases; unmatched bases: 6. The CDR3 spans 14 residues. The DNA for the CDR3 is TGTGCCACCAGACCAGGGGGCCGGGACACTGAAGCTTTCTTT. The encoded protein is CATRPGGRDTEAFF.

This clone has only one observation. J is TRBJ2-3 and V is TRBV28; TRBD2 is a possible D gene (6 bases). The ends were cut back, 6 bases at V and 4 bases at J, with 11 bases in the middle. Germline V gives CDR1 MDHEN, CDR2 SYDVKM. This CDR3 has 13 residues. Here the CDR3 reads CASRTSNPDTQYF. CDR3 sequence (DNA): TGTGCCAGCAGGACTAGTAACCCAGATACGCAGTATTTT.

The table lists this clone with many counts. The chain links TRBV5-5 to TRBJ1-2; 8 bases are a match to TRBD1. The V gene's germline CDR1 is SGHKS and CDR2 YYEKEE (reference sequence). The trim removed 3 bases at V and 6 bases at J, leaving 4 bases unmatched. CDR3 size: 13 residues. The CDR3 coding sequence is TGTGCCAGCAGCTATACAGGGGGTAATGGCTACACCTTC. Its protein product is CASSYTGGNGYTF.

Written as DNA, the CDR3 is TGTGCCAGCAGCGTAGAAATACAGGGGAGTTGGAATGAGCAGTTCTTC. This codes for CASSVEIQGSWNEQFF. The genes are TRBV9 and TRBJ2-1, with 7 bases that match TRBD1. V lost 0 bases, J lost 7 bases, and 10 bases stayed unmatched. The CDR3 covers 16 residues. The germline V gene encodes CDR1 SGDLS and CDR2 YYNGEE.

This rearrangement joins TRBV6-4 to TRBJ1-1; D gene uncertain. The V gene lost 4 bases and the J gene lost 3 bases, with 9 bases spanning the gap. Germline CDR1 MRHNA, CDR2 SNTAGT. The CDR3 contains 13 residues. The CDR3 DNA reads as TGTGCCAGCAGTGCGGGGTACGACACTGAAGCTTTCTTT. Amino acid sequence: CASSAGYDTEAFF.

This chain uses TRBV2 with TRBJ2-2; D may be TRBD1 (5 bases). Trimming removed 4 bases from V and 0 bases from J, with 15 bases in between. From germline, CDR1 is SNHLY and CDR2 FYNNEI. CDR3 length: 17 amino acids. In DNA form, the CDR3 reads TGTGCCAGCAGTGGGGATTTGCTCAGGGCGAACACCGGGGAGCTGTTTTTT. Its translation is CASSGDLLRANTGELFF.

The V gene is TRBV19, the J gene TRBJ1-1, with TRBD1 matching 10 bases. CDR3 length: 14 residues. In germline, CDR1 is LNHDA, CDR2 SQIVND (reference sequence). Trimming at V came to 4 bases and at J to 5 bases, leaving 4 bases not matched to a gene. The CDR3 coding sequence is TGTGCCAGTAGTACCGGACAGGGGGTTACTGAAGCTTTCTTT. This sequence encodes CASSTGQGVTEAFF.